Listed below are T cell receptor beta chains from one sample, sequenced in a study of post-analysis software for immune sequencing data. TCRdb called the PCR reads again in MiXCR, with one record for every CDR3 protein. This table has hundreds of thousands of distinct CDR3 sequences, 35% to 45% appearing once. The sample taken for sequencing was blood. Source of these receptors: a girl aged 10 to 17 with multiple sclerosis. CDR3s include the opening cysteine and the closing phenylalanine or tryptophan. D genes are given only for firm matches. Clone size is stated in some rows and not others, as once, few, many or a class when expanded.

D: NA; size: many; V: TRBV7-9; J: TRBJ2-5; CDR3: CASSLQMGQETQYF; DNA: TGTGCCAGCAGCTTACAGATGGGACAAGAGACCCAGTACTTC
D: NA; size: many; V: TRBV28; J: TRBJ2-7; CDR3: CASQRISPYEQYF; DNA: TGTGCCAGCCAACGGATATCTCCCTACGAGCAGTACTTC
D: NA; size: NA; V: TRBV28; J: TRBJ1-5; CDR3: CASSLDGYQPQHF; DNA: TGTGCCAGCAGCTTGGACGGATATCAGCCCCAGCATTTT
D: NA; size: many; V: TRBV4-2; J: TRBJ1-6; CDR3: CASSHRSLWGWKDSPLHF; DNA: TGTGCCAGCAGCCACCGATCGCTCTGGGGCTGGAAGGATTCACCCCTCCACTTT
D: TRBD2; size: NA; V: TRBV5-1; J: TRBJ2-5; CDR3: CASTPLGLAGGETQYF; DNA: TGCGCCAGCACGCCGTTAGGACTAGCGGGAGGGGAGACCCAGTACTTC
D: NA; size: many; V: TRBV29-1; J: TRBJ2-4; CDR3: CSVENRDIQYF; DNA: TGCAGCGTTGAAAATAGGGACATTCAGTACTTC
D: NA; size: many; V: TRBV7-9; J: TRBJ1-2; CDR3: CASSLTTGPGYTF; DNA: TGTGCCAGCAGCTTAACGACAGGCCCAGGCTACACCTTC
D: TRBD2; size: NA; V: TRBV20-1; J: TRBJ2-1; CDR3: CSANGGGSLNEQFF; DNA: TGCAGTGCTAACGGTGGCGGGAGTTTGAATGAGCAGTTCTTC
D: TRBD1; size: once; V: TRBV4-1; J: TRBJ2-5; CDR3: CASSQEGGEETQYF; DNA: TGCGCCAGCAGCCAAGAAGGGGGCGAAGAGACCCAGTACTTC
D: TRBD1; size: many; V: TRBV29-1; J: TRBJ1-6; CDR3: CSAGTGDNSPLHF; DNA: TGCAGCGCGGGGACAGGGGACAATTCACCCCTCCACTTT
D: NA; size: many; V: TRBV20-1; J: TRBJ2-3; CDR3: CSASSGREDTQYF; DNA: TGCAGTGCTAGTTCCGGGCGTGAAGATACGCAGTATTTT
D: NA; size: few; V: TRBV7-9; J: TRBJ2-7; CDR3: CASSFPGWDGEQYF; DNA: TGTGCCAGCAGCTTCCCAGGTTGGGACGGCGAGCAGTACTTC
D: NA; size: many; V: TRBV5-6; J: TRBJ2-5; CDR3: CASSLAGPREETQYF; DNA: TGTGCCAGCAGCTTGGCAGGGCCTAGGGAAGAGACCCAGTACTTC
D: TRBD2; size: NA; V: TRBV4-2; J: TRBJ2-2; CDR3: CASSQDGSGVAGELFF; DNA: TGTGCCAGCAGCCAAGACGGGAGCGGGGTTGCCGGGGAGCTGTTTTTT
D: NA; size: NA; V: TRBV6-5; J: TRBJ2-1; CDR3: CASRAEDYNEQFF; DNA: TGTGCCAGCAGGGCGGAGGACTACAACGAGCAGTTCTTC